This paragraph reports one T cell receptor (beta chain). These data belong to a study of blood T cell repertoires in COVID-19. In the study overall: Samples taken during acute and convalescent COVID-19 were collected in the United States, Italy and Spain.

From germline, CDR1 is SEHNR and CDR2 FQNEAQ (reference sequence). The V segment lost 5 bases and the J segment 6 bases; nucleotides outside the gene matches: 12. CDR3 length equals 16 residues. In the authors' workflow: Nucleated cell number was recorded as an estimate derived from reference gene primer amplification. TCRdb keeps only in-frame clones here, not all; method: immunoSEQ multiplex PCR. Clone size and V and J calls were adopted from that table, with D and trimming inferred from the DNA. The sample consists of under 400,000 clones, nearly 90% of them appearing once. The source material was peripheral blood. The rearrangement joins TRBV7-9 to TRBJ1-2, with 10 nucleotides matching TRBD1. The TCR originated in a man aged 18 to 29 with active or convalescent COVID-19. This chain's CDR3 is CASSRTGTGAGHGYTF. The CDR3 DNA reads TGTGCCAGCAGCCGGACCGGGACAGGGGCGGGTCATGGCTACACCTTC.